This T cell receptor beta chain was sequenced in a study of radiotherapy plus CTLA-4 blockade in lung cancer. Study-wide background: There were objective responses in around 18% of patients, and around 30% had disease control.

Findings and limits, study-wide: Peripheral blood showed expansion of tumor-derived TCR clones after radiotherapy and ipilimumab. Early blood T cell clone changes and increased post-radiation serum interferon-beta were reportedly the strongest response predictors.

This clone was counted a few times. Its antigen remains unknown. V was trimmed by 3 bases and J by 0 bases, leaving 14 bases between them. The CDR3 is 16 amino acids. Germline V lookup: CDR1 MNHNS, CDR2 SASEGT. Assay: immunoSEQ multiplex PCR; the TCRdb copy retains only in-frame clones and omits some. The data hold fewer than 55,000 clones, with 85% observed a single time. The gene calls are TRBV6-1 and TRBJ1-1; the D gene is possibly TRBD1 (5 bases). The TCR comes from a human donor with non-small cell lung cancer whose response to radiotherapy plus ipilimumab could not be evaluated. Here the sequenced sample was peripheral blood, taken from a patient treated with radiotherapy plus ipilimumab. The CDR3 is CASSDLRGRMNTEAFF. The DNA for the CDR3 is TGTGCCAGCAGTGATCTTAGGGGTAGAATGAACACTGAAGCTTTCTTT.